The T cell receptor (beta chain) described here comes from a study of T cell repertoires in cytomegalovirus infection. This clonotype has just a few counts. Its antigen is not known. TCRdb fed the reads into MiXCR, producing one record per CDR3 protein. Found here are some 940,000 distinct CDR3 sequences, 31% of them singletons; the top ten hold roughly 13%. Sequenced material: cultured CD8+ T cells from PBMCs, taken from culture after CMV antigen stimulation. The sequence derives from a human donor in good health (CMV status not recorded). Some clones in this sample may be carry-over from other donors' samples.

The DNA for the CDR3 is TGTGCCAGTAGTATGGCCGACAGGACTTATCAGCCCCAGCATTTT. It specifies CASSMADRTYQPQHF. The V call is TRBV19, the J call TRBJ1-5; maybe TRBD1 (6 bases). This CDR3 is 15 amino acids long. V was shortened by 3 bases and J by 5 bases, with 14 bases between the two germline ends. Germline-derived CDR1 and CDR2 are LNHDA and SQIVND (reference sequence).